Below, 29 T cell receptor beta chains from the same sample are listed, as sequenced in a study of cytomegalovirus exposure and HLA in healthy donors. PCR was performed using 60 Vbeta and 13 Jbeta primers. Only in-frame clones appear in the TCRdb table, and some are missing; sequencing was by immunoSEQ multiplex PCR. This repertoire shows 65,000 to 100,000 clones, about 80% found once; its top ten account for nearly 6%. Sequencing was carried out using PBMCs. The receptors shown here come from a female donor in good health and CMV-seronegative.

This sequence joins TRBV15 and TRBJ2-7, with D possibly TRBD1 on 5 matching bases. The length of the CDR3 is 13 residues. V was cut by 1 base and J by 4 bases, with 8 bases left in between. Looked up from germline, CDR1 is LNHNV and CDR2 is YYDKDF (reference sequence). CDR3 protein: CATSRGQLYEQYF. As DNA, the CDR3 is TGTGCCACCAGCAGAGGACAGTTATACGAGCAGTACTTC.

This chain connects TRBV29-1 to TRBJ1-4; 7 bases agree with TRBD1. Germline V gene lookup returns CDR1 SQVTM and CDR2 ANQGSEA. CDR3 length: 14 amino acids. After removal of 3 bases from V and 8 bases from J, the junction contained 9 bases not matched to a gene. The CDR3 protein is CSVDDGTVGEKLFF. CDR3 nucleotide sequence: TGCAGCGTTGATGATGGGACAGTAGGAGAAAAACTGTTTTTT.

The sample holds a few counts of this clone. This rearrangement joins TRBV4-2 to TRBJ1-1, with D possibly being TRBD1 (6 bases). The CDR3 is 13 amino acids. Germline V CDR1 and CDR2: LGHNA, YNFKEQ. Trimming removed 4 bases from V and 10 bases from J, with 16 bases in between. In DNA, the CDR3 is TGTGCCAGCAGCCGGGAAGGGTGGGGGCGAGCTTTCTTT. Amino acids: CASSREGWGRAFF.

The genes are TRBV7-2 and TRBJ1-1, with TRBD1 matching over 7 bases. The CDR3 contains 16 residues. From germline, CDR1 is SGHTA and CDR2 FQGNSA. The junction had 12 bases not matched to a gene; V was cut back by 5 bases and J by 3 bases. CDR3 region: CASSPVGTQGDTEAFF. CDR3 DNA: TGTGCCAGCAGCCCTGTAGGGACGCAGGGGGACACTGAAGCTTTCTTT.

V and J are TRBV29-1 and TRBJ1-2; the D is unclear. CDR1 and CDR2 (germline): SQVTM, ANQGSEA. Trimming removed 1 base at V and 8 bases at J, with 11 bases between. The CDR3 totals 12 residues. CDR3 loop: CSVEGLAGGYTF. The CDR3 DNA reads TGCAGCGTTGAAGGGCTGGCGGGGGGCTACACCTTC.

The chain employs TRBV10-2 and TRBJ2-7; 8 bases match TRBD1. CDR1 and CDR2 (germline): WSHSY, SAAADI. The CDR3 length is 16 residues. V was pared by 0 bases and J by 1 base, with 5 bases of the junction left unmatched. CDR3 coding DNA: TGCGCCAGCAGTGAGTCAGGGCGGACAGGGTCCTACGAGCAGTACTTC. Protein: CASSESGRTGSYEQYF.

The chain has TRBV7-2 and TRBJ1-2; weak D call: TRBD1 (5 bases). V was shortened by 6 bases and J by 2 bases, with 16 bases between the two germline ends. The germline V gene encodes CDR1 SGHTA and CDR2 FQGNSA. This CDR3 is built from 15 residues. CDR3 sequence reads: CASREGVGSNYGYTF. The CDR3 nucleotides are TGTGCCAGCAGGGAAGGGGTCGGGTCAAACTATGGCTACACCTTC. Based on the CDR3 plus reference TRBV7-2 and TRBJ1-2, the full variable domain is GAGVSQSPSNKVTEKGKDVELRCDPISGHTALYWYRQSLGQGLEFLIYFQGNSAPDKSGLPSDRFSAERTGGSVSTLTIQRTQQEDSAVYLCASREGVGSNYGYTFGSGTRLTVV.

The chain recombines TRBV28 with TRBJ1-2; D is ambiguous. Germline loops: CDR1 MDHEN, CDR2 SYDVKM. Deletions cut 4 bases from V and 6 bases from J, with 9 bases between. The CDR3 spans 12 residues. CDR3 sequence reads: CASSSREDGYTF. CDR3 sequence (DNA): TGTGCCAGCAGTTCTAGGGAGGATGGCTACACCTTC.

This clone was detected a few times. The CDR3 loop is CASSFRQGSYEQYF. DNA for the CDR3: TGTGCCAGCAGTTTCCGGCAGGGTTCCTACGAGCAGTACTTC. The V call is TRBV27, the J call TRBJ2-7, with D maybe TRBD1 (5 bases). CDR3 length equals 14 residues. Germline V gives CDR1 MNHEY, CDR2 SMNVEV (reference sequence). V was shortened by 3 bases and J by 1 base, with 10 bases between the two germline ends.

CDR3: CASSPWGETQYF. The CDR3 nucleotides read TGCGCCAGCAGCCCCTGGGGCGAGACCCAGTACTTC. The chain combines TRBV5-1 with TRBJ2-5, with TRBD1 as a possible D gene (5 bases). V lost 4 bases to trimming and J lost 5 bases, with 9 bases between them. This CDR3 has 12 amino acids. From germline, CDR1 is SGHRS and CDR2 YFSETQ.

This clone has just one count. CDR3 sequence reads: CASTKGGARETQYF. CDR3 DNA: TGTGCCAGCACCAAAGGGGGGGCACGAGAGACCCAGTACTTC. The chain links TRBV5-8 to TRBJ2-5, with D tentatively TRBD2 (7 bases). CDR3 length: 14 residues. Germline values: CDR1 SGHTS, CDR2 YDEGEE. V was cut by 6 bases and J by 4 bases, with 16 bases left in between.

The CDR3 loop is CASSRRDQSGANVLTF. DNA of the CDR3: TGTGCCAGCTCCCGGAGGGACCAGTCTGGGGCCAACGTCCTGACTTTC. The chain uses TRBV28 and TRBJ2-6; TRBD2 might be the D (6 bases). V was pared by 8 bases and J by 1 base, with 15 bases between. This CDR3 is built from 16 residues. CDR1 MDHEN and CDR2 SYDVKM come from the germline V gene.

The chain employs TRBV30 and TRBJ1-6; D is ambiguous. Between the trimmed V and J ends, which lost 4 bases and 4 bases, there was a span of 5 bases. CDR3 length: 12 residues. CDR1 is GTSNPN and CDR2 is SVGIG in the germline V gene (reference sequence). CDR3 sequence reads: CAWTGYNSPLHF. The CDR3 nucleotides are TGTGCCTGGACGGGGTATAATTCACCCCTCCACTTT.

V is TRBV7-3 and J is TRBJ2-3, with 12 bases fitting TRBD2. From germline, CDR1 is SGHTA and CDR2 FQGTGA. The CDR3 sequence is 16 residues long. Losses at the gene ends were 9 bases for V and 2 bases for J; bases not matched to a gene: 9. The CDR3 loop reads CARRTSGNNTTDTQYF. CDR3 sequence (DNA): TGTGCCAGGCGGACTAGCGGGAACAATACCACAGATACGCAGTATTTT. Supplemented by reference TRBV7-3 and TRBJ2-3, the full variable domain reads GAGVSQTPSNKVTEKGKYVELRCDPISGHTALYWYRQSLGQGPEFLIYFQGTGAADDSGLPNDRFFAVRPEGSVSTLKIQRTERGDSAVYLCARRTSGNNTTDTQYFGPGTRLTVL.

The chain couples TRBV27 to TRBJ2-7; D possibly corresponds to TRBD1 (7 bases). Germline CDR1 is MNHEY and CDR2 is SMNVEV (reference sequence). This CDR3 has 14 amino acids. Between the trimmed V and J ends, which lost 6 bases and 9 bases, there was a span of 21 bases. The CDR3 loop is CASSHRGNSGGQYF. The CDR3 DNA sequence: TGTGCCAGCAGCCACAGGGGAAATTCCGGGGGGCAGTACTTC.

The V call is TRBV2, the J call TRBJ2-5; TRBD1 aligns across 9 bases. The CDR3 totals 15 residues. Germline CDR1 and CDR2: SNHLY and FYNNEI. V lost 1 base and J lost 3; bases outside the gene matches: 3. The CDR3 coding sequence is TGTGCCAGCAGTGAAGGGACAGGGGTAGAAGAGACCCAGTACTTC. Its translation: CASSEGTGVEETQYF.

The gene calls are TRBV4-1 and TRBJ1-1, with TRBD1 identical over 9 bases. The CDR3 length is 15 residues. Losses at the gene ends were 3 bases for V and 4 bases for J; bases not matched to a gene: 6. The germline V gene has CDR1 MGHRA and CDR2 YSYEKL. The CDR3 region has the DNA TGCGCCAGCAGCCAGAACAGGGGGCTGGGCACTGAAGCTTTCTTT. Translation gives CASSQNRGLGTEAFF.

The V and J genes are TRBV5-6 and TRBJ1-6; D is perhaps TRBD1 (6 bases). The CDR3 has 16 amino acids. Deletions cut 2 bases from V and 5 bases from J, with 14 bases between. Germline loops: CDR1 SGHDT, CDR2 YYEEEE. The CDR3 loop reads CASSLRSRGNNSPLHF. The CDR3 DNA sequence: TGTGCCAGCAGCTTAAGGAGCAGGGGTAATAATTCACCCCTCCACTTT.

In its sample, this clone was seen once. This chain uses TRBV25-1 with TRBJ2-3; 10 bases match TRBD1. J lost 4 bases, V lost 5 bases, and 9 bases had no gene match. Germline lookup yields CDR1 MGHDK and CDR2 SYGVNS. This CDR3 spans 16 amino acids. The CDR3 reads CASSSSPGQGPDTQYF. CDR3 bases: TGTGCCAGCAGTTCAAGCCCGGGACAGGGGCCAGATACGCAGTATTTT.

The chain joins TRBV27 to TRBJ1-6; D is unresolved. Germline CDR1 and CDR2: MNHEY and SMNVEV (reference sequence). V gave up 2 bases and J gave up 3 bases, with 5 bases separating them. This CDR3 spans 14 amino acids. The CDR3 sequence: CASSLQVYNSPLHF. CDR3 coding DNA: TGTGCCAGCAGTTTACAGGTCTATAATTCACCCCTCCACTTT.

The V call is TRBV29-1, the J call TRBJ2-7; tentative D call: TRBD1 (5 bases). The CDR3 covers 11 residues. Trimming took off 6 bases at V and 4 bases at J, with 10 bases between the two ends. The germline V gene has CDR1 SQVTM and CDR2 ANQGSEA. CDR3 protein: CSVRKGYEQYF. The CDR3 DNA reads as TGCAGCGTGCGAAAGGGGTACGAGCAGTACTTC.

The rearrangement uses TRBV15 and TRBJ2-5, with 10 positions matching TRBD1. V trimming: 1 base; J trimming: 3 bases; junction bases outside the gene matches: 2. There are 15 residues in the CDR3. CDR1 and CDR2 (germline): LNHNV, YYDKDF (reference sequence). The CDR3 nucleotides read TGTGCCACCAGCAGAGGACAGGGGGCTGAAGAGACCCAGTACTTC. This codes for CATSRGQGAEETQYF.

DNA of the CDR3: TGCGCCAGCAGTGAGACTCTGGGGGGGGGCACCTATGGCTACACCTTC. It codes for CASSETLGGGTYGYTF. The V call is TRBV10-2, the J call TRBJ1-2; D might be TRBD1 (6 bases). V lost 2 bases to trimming and J lost 4 bases, with 17 bases between them. The CDR3 consists of 16 residues. Germline values: CDR1 WSHSY, CDR2 SAAADI.

The J gene is TRBJ2-3, the V gene TRBV6-5; perhaps TRBD2 as D (6 bases). This CDR3 has 15 amino acids. V was shortened by 0 bases and J by 2 bases, with 9 bases between the two germline ends. CDR1 MNHEY and CDR2 SVGAGI come from the germline V gene. The CDR3 region has the DNA TGTGCCAGCAGTTACTCGCGGGGCCCCACAGATACGCAGTATTTT. Amino acid sequence: CASSYSRGPTDTQYF.

The CDR3, as DNA: TGTGCCAGCAGCTTAGGAGGTAGCGGGGGGCCTCCGTACCAAGAGACCCAGTACTTC. Translation gives CASSLGGSGGPPYQETQYF. The chain combines TRBV7-6 with TRBJ2-5, with 10 bases that match TRBD2. This CDR3 contains 19 residues. With 1 base clipped from V and 0 bases from J, the junction kept 11 bases outside the gene matches. CDR1 is SGHVS, CDR2 FNYEAQ, per germline.

The J gene is TRBJ1-3, the V gene TRBV2; a possible D gene is TRBD1 (6 bases). The CDR3 covers 14 residues. Looked up from germline, CDR1 is SNHLY and CDR2 is FYNNEI. Trimming took off 7 bases at V and 6 bases at J, with 16 bases between the two ends. CDR3 sequence reads: CASTLLDRPNTIYF. The CDR3 nucleotides are TGTGCCAGCACCCTACTTGACAGGCCAAACACCATATATTTT. Full variable domain (missing parts from reference TRBV2 and TRBJ1-3): EPEVTQTPSHQVTQMGQEVILRCVPISNHLYFYWYRQILGQKVEFLVSFYNNEISEKSEIFDDQFSVERPDGSNFTLKIRSTKLEDSAMYFCASTLLDRPNTIYFGEGSWLTVV.

The chain uses TRBV19 and TRBJ2-1, with TRBD2 identical over 10 bases. The CDR3 covers 15 residues. V lost 3 bases, J lost 6 bases, and 5 bases stayed unmatched. Germline CDR1 and CDR2: LNHDA and SQIVND (reference sequence). This CDR3 is CASSMASGSLNEQFF. In DNA, the CDR3 is TGTGCCAGTAGTATGGCTAGCGGGAGTCTCAATGAGCAGTTCTTC.

The rearrangement joins TRBV29-1 to TRBJ2-1, with 9 bases identical to TRBD2. CDR3 size: 14 residues. V was clipped by 2 bases and J by 8 bases; unmatched bases: 7. Germline CDR1 reads SQVTM; CDR2 reads ANQGSEA. The CDR3 protein is CSVELSGGGDEQFF. Here the CDR3 DNA reads TGCAGCGTTGAACTAAGCGGCGGGGGGGATGAGCAGTTCTTC.

The chain joins TRBV23-1 to TRBJ1-5; TRBD1 might be the D (5 bases). TRBV23-1 is given ORF status, its function remaining uncertain. Deletions cut 0 bases from V and 5 bases from J, with 14 bases between. CDR3 length equals 16 residues. In DNA, the CDR3 is TGCGCCAGCAGTCAATCCGGGCTCTCAGGGTATCAGCCCCAGCATTTT. Protein sequence: CASSQSGLSGYQPQHF.